The 26 T cell receptor beta chains reported below all come from one sample, sequenced in a study of T cell changes during pregnancy in multiple sclerosis. Measured with immunoSEQ multiplex PCR; TCRdb has only the in-frame clones, and not every one. The sample records roughly 75,000 clones, about 88% being singletons. Source: peripheral blood, taken before pregnancy. These TCRs come from a female donor with multiple sclerosis, enrolled in a pregnancy study.

This clone was detected only a few times. The rearrangement uses TRBV15 and TRBJ2-7; D might be TRBD1 (5 bases). Deletions cut 1 base from V and 4 bases from J, with 8 bases between. CDR3 length: 13 amino acids. Per germline, CDR1 LNHNV and CDR2 YYDKDF (reference sequence). The CDR3 spells CATSRGQQYEQYF. The CDR3 region has the DNA TGTGCCACCAGCAGAGGACAGCAATACGAGCAGTACTTC.

The rearrangement links TRBV4-1 to TRBJ2-1; TRBD1 might be the D (6 bases). This CDR3 has 15 amino acids. The V end was cut by 2 bases, the J end by 12 bases, with 20 bases between. Germline V gene data show CDR1 as MGHRA and CDR2 as YSYEKL. The CDR3 nucleotides read TGCGCCAGCAGCCAACTCAGGTTAGGGGGAAATAGGCAGTTCTTC. This gives the protein CASSQLRLGGNRQFF.

The chain has TRBV6-6 and TRBJ2-7, with 11 bases aligning to TRBD1. V shed 5 bases, J shed 2 bases, and the junction held 2 bases outside the gene matches. Germline V CDR1 and CDR2: MNHNY, SVGAGI (reference sequence). This CDR3 region has 14 residues. The CDR3 protein is CASSRDRGAYEQYF. CDR3 DNA: TGTGCCAGCAGTCGGGACAGGGGGGCCTACGAGCAGTACTTC.

The chain uses TRBV7-2 and TRBJ2-3; D is unclear. Germline assignment: CDR1 SGHTA and CDR2 FQGNSA. Trimming removed 4 bases from V and 1 base from J, with 12 bases in between. The CDR3 runs 15 residues. For the CDR3, the DNA is TGTGCCAGCAGCTCACGCACGGGTGGCACAGATACGCAGTATTTT. Its protein product is CASSSRTGGTDTQYF.

The V call is TRBV10-2, the J call TRBJ2-5; 15 positions agree with TRBD2. Trimming cost V 6 bases and J 5 bases; bases outside gene matches: 4. Looked up from germline, CDR1 is WSHSY and CDR2 is SAAADI. The CDR3 consists of 15 residues. The CDR3 sequence: CASRGTSGGYETQYF. The CDR3 DNA follows: TGCGCCAGCAGAGGGACTAGCGGGGGGTACGAGACCCAGTACTTC.

The rearrangement links TRBV21-1 to TRBJ1-1; the table gives TRBD1 as D, unverified against the DNA. TRBV21-1 is a listed pseudogene. The CDR3 sequence is 19 residues long. CDR3 nucleotide sequence: TGTGCCAGCAGCCCTACAAAAGGGGGTCCCGCCCTACCGAACACTGAAGCTTTCTTT. It specifies CASSPTKGGPALPNTEAFF.

The rearrangement links TRBV6-1 to TRBJ2-7; D is undetermined. CDR1 is MNHNS and CDR2 is SASEGT in the germline V gene. This CDR3 contains 14 residues. With 6 bases removed from V and 6 bases from J, the gap between germline ends came to 18 bases. CDR3 nucleotides: TGTGCCAGCAGGCAAACAGAGTCGGTCCCCGAGCAGTACTTC. Translation: CASRQTESVPEQYF.

The table lists this clone with a count of one. J is TRBJ2-2 and V is TRBV7-9, with 10 bases aligning to TRBD2. CDR1 and CDR2 from the germline V gene are SEHNR and FQNEAQ (reference sequence). Trimming took 3 bases from V and 2 from J; bases not matched to a gene: 12. This CDR3 comprises 19 residues. CDR3 coding DNA: TGTGCCAGCAGCTTGTTAGTAGCGGGGGGCCGCTCTAACACCGGGGAGCTGTTTTTT. It translates to CASSLLVAGGRSNTGELFF.

This chain links TRBV5-8 with TRBJ2-3; D might be TRBD1 (6 bases). This CDR3 contains 14 residues. Per the germline V gene, CDR1 is SGHTS and CDR2 is YDEGEE. Trimming took 1 base from V and 5 from J, leaving 11 bases between them. CDR3 sequence: CASSLHRALDTQYF. The CDR3 bases are TGTGCCAGCAGCTTGCACAGGGCCTTAGATACGCAGTATTTT.

The rearrangement links TRBV7-9 to TRBJ2-5; D gene uncertain. The CDR3 runs to 14 residues. CDR1 is SEHNR, CDR2 FQNEAQ, per germline (reference sequence). Trimming shortened V by 3 bases and J by 2 bases, and 10 bases separated the two germline ends. This CDR3 is CASSFSGAQETQYF. The CDR3 DNA reads TGTGCCAGCAGCTTTTCAGGCGCTCAAGAGACCCAGTACTTC.

Remarks on this clone: The sample carries other DNA sequences with the same CDR3. This chain connects TRBV6-5 to TRBJ2-5, with TRBD2 identical over 12 bases. Per the germline V gene, CDR1 is MNHEY and CDR2 is SVGAGI. The CDR3 runs to 15 residues. V trimming: 0 bases; J trimming: 4 bases; junction bases outside the gene matches: 0. The CDR3 here is CASSYSTSGGETQYF. DNA of the CDR3: TGTGCCAGCAGTTACTCGACTAGCGGGGGAGAGACCCAGTACTTC.

This sequence joins TRBV10-3 and TRBJ1-5; the D gene is possibly TRBD1 (6 bases). Looked up from germline, CDR1 is ENHRY and CDR2 is SYGVKD. This CDR3 has 14 amino acids. V was shortened by 4 bases and J by 7 bases, with 14 bases between the two germline ends. The CDR3 spells CAISGAGVGQPQHF. The DNA for the CDR3 is TGTGCCATCAGTGGGGCAGGGGTAGGACAGCCCCAGCATTTT.

V and J are TRBV9 and TRBJ2-1, with D maybe TRBD1 (6 bases). Germline V lookup: CDR1 SGDLS, CDR2 YYNGEE. V lost 0 bases to trimming and J lost 8 bases, with 15 bases between them. This CDR3 is built from 15 residues. The CDR3 sequence: CASSVGGRGGDEQFF. The DNA of the CDR3 is TGTGCCAGCAGCGTAGGCGGCAGGGGTGGGGATGAGCAGTTCTTC.

The chain combines TRBV5-1 with TRBJ2-3; 9 nucleotides align to TRBD2. The germline V gene encodes CDR1 SGHRS and CDR2 YFSETQ. CDR3 length: 16 amino acids. The trim removed 0 bases at V and 5 bases at J, leaving 7 bases unmatched. Here the CDR3 reads CASSLVGGGARDTQYF. CDR3 in DNA: TGCGCCAGCAGCTTGGTGGGCGGGGGGGCCAGAGATACGCAGTATTTT.

V and J are TRBV28 and TRBJ1-3, with D possibly being TRBD1 (5 bases). The germline gives CDR1 MDHEN, CDR2 SYDVKM. The CDR3 is 16 amino acids. The V and J ends lost 0 bases and 4 bases respectively, with 13 bases between them. CDR3 in DNA: TGTGCCAGCAGTTTATGGGGGCGGGGGAGAGGAAACACCATATATTTT. This translates into CASSLWGRGRGNTIYF.

The chain joins TRBV7-3 to TRBJ2-1, with 12 bases fitting TRBD2. The germline V gene has CDR1 SGHTA and CDR2 FQGTGA. The junction had 2 bases not matched to a gene; V was cut back by 2 bases and J by 6 bases. The CDR3 extends over 15 amino acids. CDR3 region: CASSLLAGGPNEQFF. The CDR3 DNA reads as TGTGCCAGCAGCTTACTAGCGGGGGGGCCCAATGAGCAGTTCTTC.

The genes are TRBV6-1 and TRBJ2-7; 8 bases are a match to TRBD2. V gave up 6 bases and J gave up 4 bases; unmatched junction bases: 11. CDR1 and CDR2 from the germline V gene are MNHNS and SASEGT. This CDR3 comprises 15 residues. The CDR3 loop is CASRAGDGGVYEQYF. In nucleotides, the CDR3 is TGTGCCAGCAGAGCCGGGGACGGGGGGGTTTACGAGCAGTACTTC.

The chain uses TRBV6-5 and TRBJ2-7; tentatively, D is TRBD1 (5 bases). The CDR3 length is 13 residues. Per germline, CDR1 MNHEY and CDR2 SVGAGI. V was clipped by 1 base and J by 3 bases, with 7 bases between them. The CDR3 spells CASSYYRNYEQYF. CDR3 coding DNA: TGTGCCAGCAGTTACTACAGGAACTACGAGCAGTACTTC.

The chain carries TRBV11-2 and TRBJ1-3, with D hard to call. This CDR3 has 15 amino acids. V shed 6 bases and J shed 0 bases, with 12 bases lying between them. The germline gives CDR1 SGHAT, CDR2 FQNNGV. The CDR3 DNA follows: TGTGCCAGCAGTCCCGGGGAGTTCTCTGGAAACACCATATATTTT. This translates into CASSPGEFSGNTIYF.

The CDR3 protein is CASHFRSSGNQPQHF. The CDR3, as DNA: TGTGCCAGCCATTTCAGGTCCTCGGGCAATCAGCCCCAGCATTTT. V and J are TRBV6-1 and TRBJ1-5; no clear D. Germline assignment: CDR1 MNHNS and CDR2 SASEGT. The V end lost 8 bases, the J end lost 2 bases, and 16 bases lay between the germline ends. The CDR3 has 15 amino acids.

CDR3 in amino acids: CASSLGRRYDQPQHF. The CDR3 nucleotides read TGTGCCAGCAGCTTGGGCAGGCGATATGATCAGCCCCAGCATTTT. The chain uses TRBV5-8 and TRBJ1-5; D is ambiguous. V lost 0 bases to trimming and J lost 5 bases, with 12 bases between them. The V gene's germline CDR1 is SGHTS and CDR2 YDEGEE. The CDR3 spans 15 residues. Full variable domain (missing parts from reference TRBV5-8 and TRBJ1-5): EAGVTQSPTHLIKTRGQQATLRCSPISGHTSVYWYQQALGLGLQFLLWYDEGEERNRGNFPPRFSGRQFPNYSSELNVNALELEDSALYLCASSLGRRYDQPQHFGDGTRLSIL.

Only a few counts were recorded for this clone. The CDR3 sequence is CASVREQAGNQGYTF. In nucleotides, the CDR3 is TGTGCCAGCGTCAGGGAGCAGGCGGGGAATCAAGGCTACACCTTC. The chain recombines TRBV6-1 with TRBJ1-2; D is possibly TRBD1 (5 bases). Germline V gives CDR1 MNHNS, CDR2 SASEGT. Trimming took off 8 bases at V and 8 bases at J, with 24 bases between the two ends. The CDR3 length is 15 residues.

This clone has more than one count but fewer than ten. The chain couples TRBV6-6 to TRBJ1-5, with D perhaps TRBD1 (6 bases). Trimming shortened V by 6 bases and J by 0 bases, and 12 bases separated the two germline ends. The CDR3 consists of 15 residues. CDR1 is MNHNY, CDR2 SVGAGI, per germline (reference sequence). The CDR3 reads CASRATGYSNQPQHF. The CDR3 DNA reads TGTGCCAGCAGGGCCACAGGGTATAGCAATCAGCCCCAGCATTTT.

The genes are TRBV5-4 and TRBJ2-1; 7 bases map to TRBD1. The germline V gene encodes CDR1 SGHNT and CDR2 YYREEE (reference sequence). Trimming cost V 1 base and J 7 bases; bases outside gene matches: 5. This CDR3 spans 14 amino acids. In DNA form, the CDR3 reads TGTGCCAGCAGCTTGTACAGGGGAGTAAATGAGCAGTTCTTC. It translates to CASSLYRGVNEQFF.

In this sample, this clone turned up a few times. The chain employs TRBV9 and TRBJ1-2; perhaps TRBD1 as D (5 bases). V shed 1 base and J shed 8 bases, with 18 bases lying between them. Germline V gene sequence: CDR1 SGDLS, CDR2 YYNGEE. This CDR3 contains 15 residues. The DNA for the CDR3 is TGTGCCAGCAGCGTATCGGTTGCGGGGGATCGGGGCTACACCTTC. Its translation is CASSVSVAGDRGYTF.

This rearrangement joins TRBV27 to TRBJ1-4; a possible D gene is TRBD1 (5 bases). This CDR3 has 15 amino acids. The V end lost 3 bases, the J end lost 7 bases, and 15 bases lay between the germline ends. Germline V gene data show CDR1 as MNHEY and CDR2 as SMNVEV (reference sequence). CDR3 region: CASSFGRDTGEKLFF. The CDR3 DNA is TGTGCCAGCAGTTTCGGGAGGGATACAGGTGAAAAACTGTTTTTT.